The rows below give T cell receptor beta chains drawn from one sample of a study of T-cell memory formation after mild COVID-19. TCRdb fed the 5' RACE reads into MiXCR, producing one record per CDR3 protein. Of about 170,000 distinct CDR3 sequences detected, over 10% appear once; the ten largest clones hold approximately 3.6%. Sequenced: PBMCs or a T cell subset sorted from them (not recorded which). The source of these receptors is a man between 18 and 35 years old who had mild COVID-19 (a few samples of this study predate the infection). Cell type and time point are not known. Both conserved end residues are part of each CDR3.

V gene	CDR3 protein
TRBV20-1	CSASKQGGQPQHF
TRBV5-1	CASSLAAGGPRETQYF
TRBV6-6	CASRSTSGGVDEQYF
TRBV25-1	CASKGGLSTDTQYF
TRBV4-1	CASSHRRDRAYEQYF
TRBV20-1	CSASLMGEEGLRGFF
TRBV7-2	CASSLRQYNSPLHF
TRBV5-1	CASSLGILAGDSTWELFF
TRBV12-3/TRBV12-4	CASSPQSGANVLTF
TRBV3-1	CASSQAGSGGSYNEQFF
TRBV9	CASSPRPGAMDYGYTF
TRBV28	CASSYGAYGYTF
TRBV7-9	CASSIGTAQETQYF
TRBV2	CASGLDTQYF
TRBV4-3	CASSQDTGALDTQYF
TRBV20-1	CSARDRSGQETQYF
TRBV27	CASTSKGTVGETQYF
TRBV6-5	CASSSDWTQETQYF
TRBV4-2	CASSQGGPGTGGEKLFF
TRBV4-3	CASSQNRGRSYEQYF
TRBV6-6	CASEEPSSYNEQFF
TRBV7-3	CASSLRSGGYTDTQYF
TRBV7-3	CASSALRGSAEAFF
TRBV29-1	CSVAGGAWTEAFF
TRBV6-1	CASSGGRSLGRPQHF
TRBV18	CASSQGASGNQPQHF
TRBV11-2	CASSLSGGSYEQYF
TRBV5-1	CASSYFRDRGSGNTIYF
TRBV12-3/TRBV12-4	CASSLQAGWAYNEQFF
TRBV10-2	CASSEENTQYF
TRBV7-3	CASSSGRGEQFF
TRBV11-2	CASSRTSGDFNEQFF
TRBV7-3	CASSASRDRGYTF
TRBV5-6	CASSLDMVKTQYF
TRBV7-9	CASSRTGPEAFF
TRBV7-9	CASSLPLGQSEAFF
TRBV5-1	CASSMGQAPGNTIYF
TRBV5-1	CASSPVGGSNQPQHF
TRBV18	CASSGQGLGNTIYF
TRBV19	CASTRVGYNEQFF
TRBV3-1	CASSQPGTNEKLFF
TRBV7-2	CASRDPDRNTEAFF